This entry lists 27 T cell receptor beta chains sequenced from one sample in a study of T cell changes during pregnancy in multiple sclerosis. Data came from immunoSEQ multiplex PCR; TCRdb stores just in-frame clones and leaves some out. This sample has around 100,000 clones, with about 94% found just once. Sequenced here: peripheral blood, sampled in the third trimester of pregnancy. The receptor set was obtained from a female donor with multiple sclerosis, enrolled in a pregnancy study.

This rearrangement joins TRBV10-2 to TRBJ2-3; 7 bases agree with TRBD2. Germline V gene sequence: CDR1 WSHSY, CDR2 SAAADI. The CDR3 has 14 amino acids. After removal of 5 bases from V and 6 bases from J, the junction contained 8 bases not matched to a gene. The CDR3, as DNA: TGCGCCAGCAGTCGGCGGGAGTCTGGGGATACGCAGTATTTT. It yields the protein CASSRRESGDTQYF.

This sequence joins TRBV18 and TRBJ1-4; 11 bases match TRBD1. CDR1 KGHSH and CDR2 LQKENI come from the germline V gene. The V gene end was trimmed by 6 bases and the J gene end by 7 bases; junction bases not matched to a gene: 7. The CDR3 totals 15 residues. In DNA form, the CDR3 reads TGTGCCAGCTCGCGGACAGGGGGCGGAGGTGAAAAACTGTTTTTT. This gives the protein CASSRTGGGGEKLFF.

The gene calls are TRBV6-5 and TRBJ1-6; 10 bases are shared with TRBD1. This CDR3 comprises 15 residues. Trimming cost V 6 bases and J 13 bases; bases outside gene matches: 12. The germline V gene has CDR1 MNHEY and CDR2 SVGAGI. As DNA, the CDR3 is TGTGCCAGCAGACGTTCTCGGACAGGGGGTGGTCCCCTCCACTTT. It encodes CASRRSRTGGGPLHF.

V and J are TRBV15 and TRBJ2-1; 13 positions match TRBD2. Trimming removed 1 base from V and 5 bases from J; junction bases left unmatched: 5. CDR3 size: 17 residues. Germline V gene lookup returns CDR1 LNHNV and CDR2 YYDKDF (reference sequence). The CDR3 DNA follows: TGTGCCACCAGCAGAGGTCCGGGACTAGCGGGAAACAATGAGCAGTTCTTC. This codes for CATSRGPGLAGNNEQFF.

V and J are TRBV28 and TRBJ2-7; the D gene is possibly TRBD2 (5 bases). Trimming shortened V by 3 bases and J by 5 bases, and 17 bases separated the two germline ends. The CDR3 totals 15 residues. Germline V gene data show CDR1 as MDHEN and CDR2 as SYDVKM. The CDR3 loop reads CASSLVASSWDEQYF. The CDR3 nucleotides read TGTGCCAGCAGTTTGGTGGCTAGCAGTTGGGACGAGCAGTACTTC.

V usage is TRBV28 and J usage is TRBJ2-5; 11 bases align to TRBD2. V gave up 5 bases and J gave up 3 bases; unmatched junction bases: 8. The CDR3 extends over 16 amino acids. Germline CDR1 and CDR2: MDHEN and SYDVKM. The CDR3 DNA is TGTGCCAGCAGTGGGTCCAGTAGCGGGAGGGAAGAGACCCAGTACTTC. This translates into CASSGSSSGREETQYF.

The J gene is TRBJ1-2, the V gene TRBV30, with TRBD1 as a possible D gene (6 bases). This CDR3 comprises 13 residues. Germline values: CDR1 GTSNPN, CDR2 SVGIG (reference sequence). V was trimmed by 4 bases and J by 3 bases, leaving 12 bases between them. The CDR3 here is CAWTGASDYGYTF. CDR3 sequence (DNA): TGTGCCTGGACAGGGGCCTCGGACTATGGCTACACCTTC.

The chain carries TRBV18 and TRBJ2-2, with TRBD1 matching over 7 bases. Germline trimming cut 5 bases from V and 1 base from J; bases unmatched to any gene: 7. This CDR3 comprises 16 residues. Germline V gene lookup returns CDR1 KGHSH and CDR2 LQKENI. The CDR3, as DNA: TGTGCCAGCTCAAGACAGGGCATTTGGAACACCGGGGAGCTGTTTTTT. This sequence encodes CASSRQGIWNTGELFF.

DNA of the CDR3: TGTGCCAGCAGTTTGCGAGGGATCCGAGAGAAGGAGCTTCGCGAGCAGTACTTC. As protein: CASSLRGIREKELREQYF. The chain uses TRBV27 and TRBJ2-7; D perhaps matches TRBD2 (5 bases). The CDR3 runs 18 residues. Germline V gene data show CDR1 as MNHEY and CDR2 as SMNVEV (reference sequence). Trimming took 3 bases from V and 6 from J, leaving 27 bases between them.

The V and J genes are TRBV25-1 and TRBJ2-7; 11 nucleotides agree with TRBD1. The CDR3 consists of 15 residues. Trimming at V came to 2 bases and at J to 5 bases, leaving 5 bases not matched to a gene. Germline assignment: CDR1 MGHDK and CDR2 SYGVNS. The CDR3 coding sequence is TGTGCCAGCAGTGAACTAAGGACAGGGGGCAACGAGCAGTACTTC. This translates into CASSELRTGGNEQYF.

As DNA, the CDR3 is TGCGCCAGCGGACAGGCCAACACTGAAGCTTTCTTT. Protein sequence: CASGQANTEAFF. V and J are TRBV10-2 and TRBJ1-1, with TRBD1 identical over 7 bases. Per germline, CDR1 WSHSY and CDR2 SAAADI. The ends lost 8 bases at V and 2 bases at J; junction bases unmatched: 2. The CDR3 has 12 residues.

The V and J genes are TRBV5-1 and TRBJ1-1; TRBD1 might be the D (5 bases). The V gene lost 4 bases and the J gene lost 4 bases, with 11 bases spanning the gap. The CDR3 sequence is 13 residues long. Germline assignment: CDR1 SGHRS and CDR2 YFSETQ. The CDR3 is CASSTFDSTEAFF. In nucleotides, the CDR3 is TGCGCCAGCAGCACCTTCGACAGCACTGAAGCTTTCTTT. The complete variable domain, with remaining parts taken from reference TRBV5-1 and TRBJ1-1, reads KAGVTQTPRYLIKTRGQQVTLSCSPISGHRSVSWYQQTPGQGLQFLFEYFSETQRNKGNFPGRFSGRQFSNSRSEMNVSTLELGDSALYLCASSTFDSTEAFFGQGTRLTVV.

The rearrangement uses TRBV27 and TRBJ2-7; 9 positions match TRBD2. CDR3 size: 13 residues. Trimming removed 6 bases from V and 5 bases from J; junction bases left unmatched: 5. Germline CDR1 is MNHEY and CDR2 is SMNVEV (reference sequence). CDR3 sequence: CASSPGGGDEQYF. For the CDR3, the DNA is TGTGCCAGCAGCCCCGGCGGGGGGGACGAGCAGTACTTC.

CDR3 residues: CASSSGLAGGEQYF. CDR3 DNA: TGTGCCAGCAGCTCGGGACTAGCGGGAGGCGAGCAGTACTTC. This chain uses TRBV11-2 with TRBJ2-7; 15 nucleotides align to TRBD2. The CDR3 spans 14 residues. The junction had 1 base not matched to a gene; V was cut back by 4 bases and J by 6 bases. The germline gives CDR1 SGHAT, CDR2 FQNNGV.

This chain joins TRBV5-6 and TRBJ2-5; TRBD2 matches 9 bases. The germline CDR1 and CDR2 sequences are SGHDT and YYEEEE. The CDR3 length is 17 residues. The V segment lost 1 base and the J segment 4 bases; nucleotides outside the gene matches: 11. DNA for the CDR3: TGTGCCAGCAGCTTGATGAGACTAGCGGTAATGGGAGAGACCCAGTACTTC. It yields the protein CASSLMRLAVMGETQYF.

V usage is TRBV30 and J usage is TRBJ1-2; D is ambiguous. Germline values: CDR1 GTSNPN, CDR2 SVGIG (reference sequence). Trimming left V 4 bases short and J 6 bases short, with 24 bases between. There are 16 residues in the CDR3. This CDR3 is CAWIGGDGQPSNGYTF. DNA of the CDR3: TGTGCCTGGATCGGCGGAGATGGCCAGCCGTCAAATGGCTACACCTTC.

This chain joins TRBV7-8 and TRBJ1-2, with D possibly matching TRBD1 (5 bases). This CDR3 contains 18 residues. The germline V and J ends were trimmed by 5 bases and 4 bases, with 26 bases remaining between them. The germline gives CDR1 SGHVS, CDR2 FQNEAQ. CDR3 region: CASSAILVGTGPTYGYTF. The DNA of the CDR3 is TGTGCCAGCAGCGCCATCCTGGTGGGGACTGGTCCAACCTATGGCTACACCTTC.

The rearrangement joins TRBV5-1 to TRBJ2-7, with 11 bases that match TRBD1. After removal of 1 base from V and 0 bases from J, the junction contained 21 bases not matched to a gene. The CDR3 spans 22 residues. Germline values: CDR1 SGHRS, CDR2 YFSETQ. The CDR3 bases are TGCGCCAGCAGCTTGAAGTTGGACAGGGGGCCCCTTGGAGCGGGGGGCTCCTACGAGCAGTACTTC. Translated: CASSLKLDRGPLGAGGSYEQYF.

The rearrangement joins TRBV27 to TRBJ2-2, with D possibly being TRBD2 (5 bases). This CDR3 contains 14 residues. V lost 6 bases to trimming and J lost 1 base, with 9 bases between them. Germline CDR1 and CDR2: MNHEY and SMNVEV (reference sequence). DNA for the CDR3: TGTGCCAGCAGCCCCGGACTGAACACCGGGGAGCTGTTTTTT. Translating gives CASSPGLNTGELFF.

V gene TRBV7-9 combines with J gene TRBJ2-5, with D perhaps TRBD1 (6 bases). The ends were cut back, 5 bases at V and 0 bases at J, with 10 bases in the middle. This CDR3 has 14 amino acids. Per germline, CDR1 SEHNR and CDR2 FQNEAQ (reference sequence). The CDR3 coding sequence is TGTGCCAGCAGCCAGAGGACAGACCAAGAGACCCAGTACTTC. It is translated as CASSQRTDQETQYF.

This sequence joins TRBV6-5 and TRBJ2-7, with 10 nucleotides matching TRBD2. The V and J ends lost 6 bases and 2 bases, in that order; junction bases with no gene match: 7. The length of the CDR3 is 15 residues. Germline lookup yields CDR1 MNHEY and CDR2 SVGAGI. The CDR3 region has the DNA TGTGCCAGCAGCCGAGGACTAGCGGAACCCTACGAGCAGTACTTC. This translates into CASSRGLAEPYEQYF.

V gene TRBV7-8 combines with J gene TRBJ1-4; D uncertain. Looked up from germline, CDR1 is SGHVS and CDR2 is FQNEAQ. The ends were cut back, 2 bases at V and 6 bases at J, with 10 bases in the middle. The CDR3 is made up of 14 amino acids. CDR3 DNA sequence: TGTGCCAGCAGCTTATGGCCAGGTGATGAAAAACTGTTTTTT. It translates to CASSLWPGDEKLFF.

This clone was detected once. The chain employs TRBV7-3 and TRBJ2-3; D not resolved. Germline CDR1 and CDR2: SGHTA and FQGTGA. V was clipped by 5 bases and J by 0 bases, with 9 bases between them. This CDR3 region has 14 residues. CDR3 amino acids: CASSRLQSTDTQYF. CDR3 bases: TGTGCCAGCAGCCGTCTACAGAGCACAGATACGCAGTATTTT.

The chain links TRBV18 to TRBJ2-3; TRBD2 matches 14 bases. This CDR3 spans 17 amino acids. V shed 3 bases and J 4 bases; nucleotides not matched to a gene: 6. The germline gives CDR1 KGHSH, CDR2 LQKENI. CDR3 sequence reads: CASSPLGTSGSSDTQYF. DNA of the CDR3: TGTGCCAGCTCACCCCTTGGGACTAGCGGGAGCTCAGATACGCAGTATTTT.

The V and J genes are TRBV30 and TRBJ2-1; D is unresolved. Trimming left V 0 bases short and J 0 bases short, with 9 bases between. Germline-derived CDR1 and CDR2 are GTSNPN and SVGIG (reference sequence). The CDR3 loop spans 15 amino acids. For the CDR3, the DNA is TGTGCCTGGAGTGTACTGTCGAGCTCCTACAATGAGCAGTTCTTC. Residues: CAWSVLSSSYNEQFF.

CDR3: CASSATGGNTEAFF. The CDR3 DNA reads TGTGCCAGCAGCGCAACCGGGGGGAACACTGAAGCTTTCTTT. The chain uses TRBV11-2 and TRBJ1-1; TRBD1 is a possible D gene (5 bases). Germline V gene sequence: CDR1 SGHAT, CDR2 FQNNGV. The length of the CDR3 is 14 residues. The V and J ends lost 5 bases and 1 base respectively, with 11 bases between them.

J is TRBJ1-2 and V is TRBV19; tentative D call: TRBD1 (6 bases). Germline V gives CDR1 LNHDA, CDR2 SQIVND (reference sequence). V was clipped by 3 bases and J by 4 bases, with 15 bases between them. The CDR3 totals 15 residues. As DNA, the CDR3 is TGTGCCAGTAGTATCGCAGGACAGATTTCCTATGGCTACACCTTC. This sequence encodes CASSIAGQISYGYTF. The full variable domain, with the rest looked up from reference TRBV19 and TRBJ1-2, is DGGITQSPKYLFRKEGQNVTLSCEQNLNHDAMYWYRQDPGQGLRLIYYSQIVNDFQKGDIAEGYSVSREKKESFPLTVTSAQKNPTAFYLCASSIAGQISYGYTFGSGTRLTVV.